The 13 T cell receptor beta chains below were found in one sample sequenced in a study of graft-versus-host responses after intestinal transplantation. Data came from immunoSEQ multiplex PCR; TCRdb stores just in-frame clones and leaves some out. The sample includes some 140,000 clones, 80% to 95% seen only once; the top ten take 0.15% to 0.2%. Antigens of these TCRs are unknown. The specimen was unstimulated CD4+ T cells sorted from spleen or lymph node cells, collected before intestinal transplant. The receptors here all came from a human donor who received an intestinal transplant.

The table lists this clone with a few counts. The gene calls are TRBV5-1 and TRBJ2-7, with D perhaps matching TRBD1 (5 bases). The CDR3 extends over 13 amino acids. Between the trimmed V and J ends, which lost 5 bases and 2 bases, there was a span of 11 bases. Germline CDR1 is SGHRS and CDR2 is YFSETQ. Here the CDR3 reads CASRAQATYEQYF. CDR3 DNA: TGCGCCAGCAGGGCACAGGCCACCTACGAGCAGTACTTC. The full variable domain, its missing parts supplied by reference TRBV5-1 and TRBJ2-7, is KAGVTQTPRYLIKTRGQQVTLSCSPISGHRSVSWYQQTPGQGLQFLFEYFSETQRNKGNFPGRFSGRQFSNSRSEMNVSTLELGDSALYLCASRAQATYEQYFGPGTRLTVT.

The chain employs TRBV7-8 and TRBJ1-3, with D perhaps matching TRBD1 (5 bases). CDR3 length: 15 residues. The germline V gene encodes CDR1 SGHVS and CDR2 FQNEAQ. Between the trimmed V and J ends, which lost 5 bases and 0 bases, there was a span of 11 bases. CDR3: CASSTQEISGNTIYF. The CDR3 DNA is TGTGCCAGCAGCACACAGGAAATCTCTGGAAACACCATATATTTT. Full variable domain (remainder filled in from reference TRBV7-8 and TRBJ1-3): GAGVSQSPRYKVAKRGQDVALRCDPISGHVSLFWYQQALGQGPEFLTYFQNEAQLDKSGLPSDRFFAERPEGSVSTLKIQRTQQEDSAVYLCASSTQEISGNTIYFGEGSWLTVV.

The chain has TRBV6-5 and TRBJ2-7; D unclear. There are 14 residues in the CDR3. Germline CDR1 and CDR2: MNHEY and SVGAGI. V was clipped by 5 bases and J by 2 bases, with 13 bases between them. CDR3 sequence reads: CASSPLDLTYEQYF. CDR3 sequence (DNA): TGTGCCAGCAGTCCCCTAGACCTTACCTACGAGCAGTACTTC.

This chain joins TRBV7-8 and TRBJ2-1, with D maybe TRBD1 (6 bases). Germline assignment: CDR1 SGHVS and CDR2 FQNEAQ. The CDR3 is 14 residues long. V lost 7 bases and J 3 bases, leaving 13 bases between the germline ends. CDR3 sequence (DNA): TGTGCCAGCACGTATCAGGGGCTCTACAATGAGCAGTTCTTC. Protein sequence: CASTYQGLYNEQFF.

This chain links TRBV5-6 with TRBJ2-3; TRBD1 aligns across 8 bases. The CDR3 totals 15 residues. V trimming: 2 bases; J trimming: 3 bases; junction bases outside the gene matches: 5. CDR1 is SGHDT, CDR2 YYEEEE, per germline. The CDR3 is CASSFRGPVTDTQYF. The CDR3 DNA follows: TGTGCCAGCAGCTTCAGGGGGCCGGTTACAGATACGCAGTATTTT. Filled out from reference TRBV5-6 and TRBJ2-3, the complete variable domain reads DAGVTQSPTHLIKTRGQQVTLRCSPKSGHDTVSWYQQALGQGPQFIFQYYEEEERQRGNFPDRFSGHQFPNYSSELNVNALLLGDSALYLCASSFRGPVTDTQYFGPGTRLTVL.

The rearrangement uses TRBV6-1 and TRBJ2-7; 7 nucleotides match TRBD1. V shed 7 bases, J shed 7 bases, and the junction held 16 bases outside the gene matches. The CDR3 is 15 residues long. The germline V gene encodes CDR1 MNHNS and CDR2 SASEGT. As DNA, the CDR3 is TGTGCCAGCACCCACCTATGGACAGGCTCGAAGGAGCAGTACTTC. It translates to CASTHLWTGSKEQYF.

This clone was recorded a few times. The rearrangement joins TRBV18 to TRBJ1-1; the D gene is possibly TRBD1 (5 bases). This CDR3 contains 14 residues. Germline CDR1 is KGHSH and CDR2 is LQKENI. Trimming stripped 1 base from V and 0 bases from J, with 6 bases between. The CDR3 coding sequence is TGTGCCAGCTCACCACAGGGGATGAACACTGAAGCTTTCTTT. Encoded protein: CASSPQGMNTEAFF.

The V and J genes are TRBV6-5 and TRBJ2-4, with a weak D call TRBD2 (5 bases). Trimming left V 6 bases short and J 3 bases short, with 12 bases between. The CDR3 sequence is 14 residues long. Germline-derived CDR1 and CDR2 are MNHEY and SVGAGI. The CDR3 coding sequence is TGTGCCAGCAGCTCGCTAGCAGTCAAAAACATTCAGTACTTC. It translates to CASSSLAVKNIQYF.

This clone appeared a single time. The CDR3 reads CASSLLVSGATNEKLFF. CDR3 DNA sequence: TGTGCCAGTAGTCTCCTCGTTTCAGGGGCAACTAATGAAAAACTGTTTTTT. The rearrangement uses TRBV19 and TRBJ1-4; weak D call: TRBD1 (6 bases). Germline CDR1 reads LNHDA; CDR2 reads SQIVND (reference sequence). This CDR3 is 17 amino acids long. The V end was cut by 5 bases, the J end by 0 bases, with 16 bases between.

The chain is built from TRBV5-6 and TRBJ2-5; 7 nucleotides line up with TRBD1. The J call may be wrong; the DNA end is better matched by TRBJ2-7. The germline CDR1 and CDR2 sequences are SGHDT and YYEEEE. This CDR3 is built from 14 residues. CDR3 DNA sequence: TGTGCCAGCAGCTTGGACAGGGGAACCTACGAGCAGTACTTC. It specifies CASSLDRGTYEQYF.

The CDR3: CASTYGFTASGNMETQYF. CDR3 DNA: TGTGCCAGCACGTATGGGTTTACCGCTAGCGGGAATATGGAGACCCAGTACTTC. The V gene is TRBV5-4, the J gene TRBJ2-5, with 9 bases fitting TRBD2. Per the germline V gene, CDR1 is SGHNT and CDR2 is YYREEE (reference sequence). The CDR3 is made up of 18 amino acids. J lost 5 bases, V lost 6 bases, and 20 bases had no gene match.

This chain joins TRBV5-1 and TRBJ2-7, with 7 positions matching TRBD1. Trimming took 1 base from V and 0 from J; bases not matched to a gene: 1. CDR1 and CDR2 (germline): SGHRS, YFSETQ. This CDR3 comprises 14 residues. DNA for the CDR3: TGCGCCAGCAGCTTGTACAGGGGCTCCTACGAGCAGTACTTC. Amino acids: CASSLYRGSYEQYF.

The genes are TRBV7-2 and TRBJ2-3; TRBD2 aligns across 10 bases. This CDR3 is built from 18 residues. The ends lost 5 bases at V and 4 bases at J; junction bases unmatched: 15. The germline CDR1 and CDR2 sequences are SGHTA and FQGNSA. The CDR3: CASSLTHRLAGESDTQYF. The CDR3 bases are TGTGCCAGCAGCCTCACCCACCGTCTAGCGGGAGAATCAGATACGCAGTATTTT.